Following are 15 T cell receptor beta chains from one sample sequenced in a study of Tregs in tolerant kidney transplant recipients. The table came from immunoSEQ multiplex PCR; TCRdb's copy has only in-frame clones and leaves some out. The sample includes about 240,000 clones, about 80% of them seen just once. Sequenced material: CD4+ T cells from blood. The receptor source for this set is a human donor in good health.

This chain joins TRBV27 and TRBJ1-2; the D gene is possibly TRBD1 (5 bases). Germline V lookup: CDR1 MNHEY, CDR2 SMNVEV (reference sequence). The CDR3 sequence is 15 residues long. V lost 2 bases and J lost 3, with 13 bases in between. CDR3 loop: CASSLTPGPYYGYTF. The CDR3 region has the DNA TGTGCCAGCAGTTTAACCCCAGGGCCTTACTATGGCTACACCTTC.

The chain is built from TRBV4-2 and TRBJ1-4; 7 bases agree with TRBD1. Germline CDR1 reads LGHNA; CDR2 reads YNFKEQ. The CDR3 length is 15 residues. V shed 2 bases, J shed 12 bases, and the junction held 12 bases outside the gene matches. CDR3 bases: TGTGCCAGCAGCCAAACAGGGGTCGTAGTAGGTGAACTGTTTTTT. This sequence encodes CASSQTGVVVGELFF.

The count of this clone is one. The CDR3 loop reads CASSLIGGQETQYF. CDR3 coding DNA: TGTGCCAGCAGCTTGATCGGGGGGCAAGAGACCCAGTACTTC. V and J are TRBV5-4 and TRBJ2-5, with 7 bases matching TRBD2. Trimming removed 1 base from V and 2 bases from J; junction bases left unmatched: 2. Germline-derived CDR1 and CDR2 are SGHNT and YYREEE (reference sequence). The CDR3 covers 14 residues.

This clone occurred once. The CDR3 nucleotides read TGTGCCAGCAGCCCCCACATCGAGTGGACTGAAGCTTTCTTT. Protein product: CASSPHIEWTEAFF. The chain has TRBV11-2 and TRBJ1-1; no firm D call. This CDR3 comprises 14 residues. The germline gives CDR1 SGHAT, CDR2 FQNNGV. Deletions cut 5 bases from V and 5 bases from J, with 15 bases between.

The gene calls are TRBV29-1 and TRBJ2-7; D is perhaps TRBD2 (7 bases). The germline V and J ends were trimmed by 4 bases and 0 bases, with 22 bases remaining between them. Germline CDR1 is SQVTM and CDR2 is ANQGSEA. The CDR3 is 17 residues long. CDR3 residues: CSVGGRESQVSSYEQYF. The CDR3 coding sequence is TGCAGCGTTGGGGGGCGGGAGAGTCAGGTGAGCTCCTACGAGCAGTACTTC.

The rearrangement links TRBV6-1 to TRBJ1-2; no firm D call. V was cut by 6 bases and J by 4 bases, with 9 bases left in between. Germline V gene lookup returns CDR1 MNHNS and CDR2 SASEGT. This CDR3 is built from 12 residues. The CDR3 coding sequence is TGTGCCAGCAGCGGACTGCCCTATGGCTACACCTTC. It is translated as CASSGLPYGYTF.

V usage is TRBV5-1 and J usage is TRBJ1-2, with D possibly matching TRBD1 (5 bases). The germline V gene has CDR1 SGHRS and CDR2 YFSETQ. With 0 bases removed from V and 8 bases from J, the gap between germline ends came to 14 bases. This CDR3 comprises 14 residues. CDR3: CASSLDNGARGYTF. Written as DNA, the CDR3 is TGCGCCAGCAGCTTGGATAACGGGGCGCGGGGCTACACCTTC. The variable domain in full, completed from reference TRBV5-1 and TRBJ1-2, reads KAGVTQTPRYLIKTRGQQVTLSCSPISGHRSVSWYQQTPGQGLQFLFEYFSETQRNKGNFPGRFSGRQFSNSRSEMNVSTLELGDSALYLCASSLDNGARGYTFGSGTRLTVV.

Details on this clone: In the same sample, other DNA sequences code for this CDR3. This sequence joins TRBV5-1 and TRBJ2-3; tentative D call: TRBD2 (5 bases). The V end lost 0 bases, the J end lost 4 bases, and 6 bases lay between the germline ends. Germline CDR1 SGHRS, CDR2 YFSETQ. The CDR3 extends over 13 amino acids. The CDR3 coding sequence is TGCGCCAGCAGCTTGGGGGGAGCAGATACGCAGTATTTT. Its translation is CASSLGGADTQYF.

This chain links TRBV27 with TRBJ2-7; maybe TRBD2 (6 bases). The CDR3 covers 14 residues. Germline V lookup: CDR1 MNHEY, CDR2 SMNVEV (reference sequence). Trimming shortened V by 7 bases and J by 2 bases, and 15 bases separated the two germline ends. The CDR3 reads CASMSGGVTYEQYF. The CDR3, as DNA: TGTGCCAGCATGTCTGGAGGGGTTACCTACGAGCAGTACTTC.

V usage is TRBV11-2 and J usage is TRBJ2-3, with TRBD2 matching 10 bases. The germline V gene encodes CDR1 SGHAT and CDR2 FQNNGV. This CDR3 is built from 16 residues. J was trimmed by 2 bases and V by 5 bases; bases with no gene match: 7. The CDR3 nucleotides are TGTGCCAGCAGCCCTCGGACTAGCGGAGACACAGATACGCAGTATTTT. This codes for CASSPRTSGDTDTQYF.

As regards this clone: This specimen includes other DNA sequences encoding the same CDR3. This rearrangement joins TRBV5-1 to TRBJ1-4, with 9 bases fitting TRBD1. From germline, CDR1 is SGHRS and CDR2 YFSETQ. This CDR3 has 15 amino acids. V trimming: 0 bases; J trimming: 5 bases; junction bases outside the gene matches: 2. The CDR3 here is CASSLGDRDNEKLFF. The CDR3, as DNA: TGCGCCAGCAGCTTGGGGGACAGGGACAATGAAAAACTGTTTTTT.

The V and J genes are TRBV5-4 and TRBJ2-7; D gene unclear. Trimming pared 3 bases from V and 3 bases from J, leaving 16 bases between. There are 15 residues in the CDR3. The V gene's germline CDR1 is SGHNT and CDR2 YYREEE (reference sequence). The CDR3 coding sequence is TGTGCCAGCAGCTCCGGTAGTGCGACCCTCTACGAGCAGTACTTC. Amino acid sequence: CASSSGSATLYEQYF.

The J gene is TRBJ2-5, the V gene TRBV5-1; 14 bases align to TRBD2. The CDR3 spans 16 residues. V was clipped by 3 bases and J by 3 bases; unmatched bases: 4. The germline gives CDR1 SGHRS, CDR2 YFSETQ. CDR3 protein: CASSSQTSGGEETQYF. CDR3 DNA sequence: TGCGCCAGCAGCTCCCAGACTAGCGGGGGGGAAGAGACCCAGTACTTC.

The chain links TRBV6-5 to TRBJ2-7; D perhaps matches TRBD2 (5 bases). This CDR3 contains 14 residues. V was trimmed by 6 bases and J by 1 base, leaving 13 bases between them. Looked up from germline, CDR1 is MNHEY and CDR2 is SVGAGI. The CDR3 region is CASSRVRESYEQYF. In nucleotides, the CDR3 is TGTGCCAGCAGCCGAGTCCGGGAATCCTACGAGCAGTACTTC.

The gene calls are TRBV2 and TRBJ2-3, with D tentatively TRBD1 or TRBD2 (5 bases each). In germline, CDR1 is SNHLY, CDR2 FYNNEI. Trimming left V 8 bases short and J 1 base short, with 16 bases between. The CDR3 consists of 15 residues. The CDR3 protein is CASSEGDRRTDTQYF. Written as DNA, the CDR3 is TGTGCCAGCTCCGAAGGGGACCGCCGCACAGATACGCAGTATTTT.